These 2 T cell receptor beta chains share one sample of origin, sequenced in a study of cytomegalovirus exposure and HLA in healthy donors. The PCR made use of 60 Vbeta and 13 Jbeta primers. Data came from immunoSEQ multiplex PCR; TCRdb stores just in-frame clones and leaves some out. Of 160,000 or so clones listed, 70% to 80% are singletons. The sequenced sample was PBMCs. The receptor set was obtained from a man aged 40-49 years in good health and CMV-seronegative.

V is TRBV7-2 and J is TRBJ2-3; TRBD2 is a possible D gene (5 bases). V shed 3 bases and J shed 0 bases, with 7 bases lying between them. Germline V gene data show CDR1 as SGHTA and CDR2 as FQGNSA. This CDR3 has 14 residues. CDR3 residues: CASSLERSTDTQYF. CDR3 DNA sequence: TGTGCCAGCAGCTTGGAGCGGAGCACAGATACGCAGTATTTT. Supplemented by reference TRBV7-2 and TRBJ2-3, the full variable domain reads GAGVSQSPSNKVTEKGKDVELRCDPISGHTALYWYRQSLGQGLEFLIYFQGNSAPDKSGLPSDRFSAERTGGSVSTLTIQRTQQEDSAVYLCASSLERSTDTQYFGPGTRLTVL.

This chain links TRBV2 with TRBJ2-7, with 11 bases fitting TRBD2. CDR3 size: 14 residues. CDR1 and CDR2 from the germline V gene are SNHLY and FYNNEI. V dropped 6 bases and J dropped 7; count of bases not matched to a gene: 8. The CDR3 protein is CASRITSGRGEQYF. CDR3 nucleotide sequence: TGTGCCAGCAGAATAACTAGCGGGAGAGGTGAGCAGTACTTC.